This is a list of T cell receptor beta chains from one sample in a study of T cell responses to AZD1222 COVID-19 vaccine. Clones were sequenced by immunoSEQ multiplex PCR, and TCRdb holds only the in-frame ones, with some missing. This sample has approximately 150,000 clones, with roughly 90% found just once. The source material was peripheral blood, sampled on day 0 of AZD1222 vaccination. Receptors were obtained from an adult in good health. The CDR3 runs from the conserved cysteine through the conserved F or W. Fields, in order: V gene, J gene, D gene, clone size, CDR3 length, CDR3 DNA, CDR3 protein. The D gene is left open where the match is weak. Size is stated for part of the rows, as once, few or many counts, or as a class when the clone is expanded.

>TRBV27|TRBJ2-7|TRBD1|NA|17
TGTGCCAGCAGTTCAATGGTTTCCGGACAGGGAATAAACGAGCAGTACTTC
CASSSMVSGQGINEQYF
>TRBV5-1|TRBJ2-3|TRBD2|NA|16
TGCGCCAGCAGCTTGGCCAAAGGACTAGCGAGGGATACGCAGTATTTT
CASSLAKGLARDTQYF
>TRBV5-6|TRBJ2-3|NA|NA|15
TGTGCCAGCAGCTTACCGGGAGCAGGCACAGATACGCAGTATTTT
CASSLPGAGTDTQYF
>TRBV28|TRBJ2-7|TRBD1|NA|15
TGTGCCAGCAGCGAGGTGGACAGGGGCCTCTACGAGCAGTACTTC
CASSEVDRGLYEQYF
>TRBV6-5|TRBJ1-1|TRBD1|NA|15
TGTGCCAGCAGGCAACACAGGGGGCGAGTGACTGAAGCTTTCTTT
CASRQHRGRVTEAFF
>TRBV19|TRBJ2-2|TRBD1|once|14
TGTGCCAGTACAAGACAGGGATACACCGGGGAGCTGTTTTTT
CASTRQGYTGELFF
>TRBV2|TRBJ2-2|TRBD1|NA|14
TGTGCCAGCTCTCTACAGGGGGCTACCGGGGAGCTGTTTTTT
CASSLQGATGELFF
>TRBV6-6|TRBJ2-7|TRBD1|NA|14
TGTGCCAGCACCGTGGGGCAGGGGGCCTACGAGCAGTACTTC
CASTVGQGAYEQYF
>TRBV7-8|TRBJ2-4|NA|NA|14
TGTGCCAGCAGCTTAGCCGGGCTGAAAAACATTCAGTACTTC
CASSLAGLKNIQYF
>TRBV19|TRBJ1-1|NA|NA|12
TGTGCCAGTAGCCAGGGTTTCACTGAAGCTTTCTTT
CASSQGFTEAFF
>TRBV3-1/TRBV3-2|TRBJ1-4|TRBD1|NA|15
TGTGCCAGCAGCCATCGGGGGACAGGGAGTGAAAAACTGTTTTTT
CASSHRGTGSEKLFF
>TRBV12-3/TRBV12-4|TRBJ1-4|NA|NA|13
TGTGCCAGCAGTTTTTCGCCGGCCGAAAAACTGTTTTTT
CASSFSPAEKLFF
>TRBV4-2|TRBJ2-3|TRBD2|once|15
TGTGCCAGCAGCCAAGGACTAGCGGGAGCAGATACGCAGTATTTT
CASSQGLAGADTQYF
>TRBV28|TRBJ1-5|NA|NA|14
TGTGCCAGCAGTCGGGTTATTAGCAATCAGCCCCAGCATTTT
CASSRVISNQPQHF
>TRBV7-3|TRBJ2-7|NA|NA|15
TGTGCCAGCAGCTTCGGGCAGGGACAAACCTACGAGCAGTACTTC
CASSFGQGQTYEQYF
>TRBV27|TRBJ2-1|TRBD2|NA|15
TGTGCCAGCAGTGTCCGGGAGGGCCGGCACAATGAGCAGTTCTTC
CASSVREGRHNEQFF
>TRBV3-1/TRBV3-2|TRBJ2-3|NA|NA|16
TGTGCCAGCAGCGCCCCGGGTACGGGACTGTCAGATACGCAGTATTTT
CASSAPGTGLSDTQYF
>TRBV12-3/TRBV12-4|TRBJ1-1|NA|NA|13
TGTGCCAGCAGTTACAAACTGAACACTGAAGCTTTCTTT
CASSYKLNTEAFF
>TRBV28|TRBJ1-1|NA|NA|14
TGTGCCAGCAGTTCTCCGGGACAGAACACTGAAGCTTTCTTT
CASSSPGQNTEAFF
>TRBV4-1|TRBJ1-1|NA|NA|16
TGCGCCAGCAGCCCCAACCCGGCAGGGACGGTCACTGAAGCTTTCTTT
CASSPNPAGTVTEAFF
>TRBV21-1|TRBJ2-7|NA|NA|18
TGTGCCAGCACCGAGTTAGCCGATCGATGCTACATTCCCTACGAGCAGTACTTC
CASTELADRCYIPYEQYF
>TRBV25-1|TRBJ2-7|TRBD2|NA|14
TGTGCCAGCAGTGGACTAGCGGGAGGAGAAGAGCAGTACTTC
CASSGLAGGEEQYF
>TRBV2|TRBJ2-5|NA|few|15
TGTGCCAGCAGTGAACACAGGACCAACCAAGAGACCCAGTACTTC
CASSEHRTNQETQYF
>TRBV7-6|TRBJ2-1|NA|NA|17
TGTGCCAGCAGCTTAGCGTTAAACGTGAACTTCTACAATGAGCAGTTCTTC
CASSLALNVNFYNEQFF
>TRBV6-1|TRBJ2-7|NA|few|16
TGTGCCAGCAGTGACATTCGGCGGGGCAGTGCCTACGAGCAGTACTTC
CASSDIRRGSAYEQYF
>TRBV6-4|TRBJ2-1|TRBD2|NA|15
TGTGCCAGCAGCTCCGGACTAGCGATTGGGGATGAGCAGTTCTTC
CASSSGLAIGDEQFF
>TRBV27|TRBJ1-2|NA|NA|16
TGTGCCAGCAGTTTGTGGGGGGGGGCGGGGAACTATGGCTACACCTTC
CASSLWGGAGNYGYTF
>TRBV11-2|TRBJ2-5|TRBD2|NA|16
TGTGCCAGCAGCGTAGGGACTAGCGCCGACCAAGAGACCCAGTACTTC
CASSVGTSADQETQYF
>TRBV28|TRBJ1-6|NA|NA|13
TGTGCCAGCAACCGAGAATTTAATTCACCCCTCCACTTT
CASNREFNSPLHF
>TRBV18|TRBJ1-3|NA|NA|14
TGTGCCAGCTCACCACCCGGCTCTGGAAACACCATATATTTT
CASSPPGSGNTIYF